These 3 T cell receptor beta chains originate from one sample sequenced in a study of blood T cell repertoires in COVID-19. Assay: immunoSEQ multiplex PCR; the TCRdb copy retains only in-frame clones and omits some. The sample consists of about 150,000 clones, about 85% of them appearing once. The sample comprised PBMCs or T cells enriched from blood (not recorded which). The origin of the receptors is a woman in her thirties or forties who had recovered from COVID-19.

The CDR3 DNA is TGTGCCAGCAGGGCCAAAGGGGGTTCCGGGGCCAACGTCCTGACTTTC. Its translation is CASRAKGGSGANVLTF. The chain is built from TRBV2 and TRBJ2-6; possible D gene TRBD1, 6 bases. Germline values: CDR1 SNHLY, CDR2 FYNNEI. V lost 6 bases and J 4 bases, leaving 16 bases between the germline ends. The CDR3 sequence is 16 residues long.

This clone was seen more than once but under ten times. The V gene is TRBV7-8, the J gene TRBJ2-1; weak D call: TRBD1 (7 bases). Looked up from germline, CDR1 is SGHVS and CDR2 is FQNEAQ. Deletions cut 1 base from V and 3 bases from J, with 16 bases between. This CDR3 has 17 amino acids. CDR3 in DNA: TGTGCCAGCAGCTTAGGGGGGGACAGCTCGATCTACAATGAGCAGTTCTTC. Its translation: CASSLGGDSSIYNEQFF.

The V call is TRBV5-1, the J call TRBJ2-3, with D perhaps matching TRBD2 (6 bases). Germline CDR1 SGHRS, CDR2 YFSETQ. This CDR3 spans 15 amino acids. V was clipped by 3 bases and J by 1 base, with 12 bases between them. CDR3 region: CASSWRGRGTDTQYF. The DNA for the CDR3 is TGCGCCAGCAGCTGGAGGGGAAGGGGCACAGATACGCAGTATTTT.